The clone carrying this T cell receptor (beta chain) was seen ten or more times. What it binds is unknown. The germline V gene has CDR1 SNHLY and CDR2 FYNNEI. The CDR3 loop spans 14 amino acids. The V and J ends lost 7 bases and 6 bases, in that order; junction bases with no gene match: 8. This specimen belongs to a study of T cells in Graves' hyperthyroidism and ophthalmopathy. Study results and caveats: A 13 V-J signature model discriminated ophthalmopathy versus stable hyperthyroidism. The model predicted ophthalmopathy a median around 6.5 months before onset.

Amplified TCR beta CDR3 regions derived from RNA transcripts. Primed by the HTBI set, a first-round RT-PCR was run on the TCR CDR3. One entry per CDR3 protein results from TCRdb running MiXCR on the multiplex PCR reads. This table holds about 300,000 distinct CDR3 sequences, about 14% found once. This sample holds PBMCs from approximately 10 ml fresh peripheral blood. Sequenced sample: blood. The chain is built from TRBV2 and TRBJ2-1, with 8 bases fitting TRBD1. This clonotype was sampled from a woman aged 25 to 45 with Graves' hyperthyroidism that later progressed to Graves' ophthalmopathy. CDR3 nucleotides: TGTGCCAGCAATGTCGAGACAGGGGTCAATGAGCAGTTCTTC. This sequence encodes CASNVETGVNEQFF.